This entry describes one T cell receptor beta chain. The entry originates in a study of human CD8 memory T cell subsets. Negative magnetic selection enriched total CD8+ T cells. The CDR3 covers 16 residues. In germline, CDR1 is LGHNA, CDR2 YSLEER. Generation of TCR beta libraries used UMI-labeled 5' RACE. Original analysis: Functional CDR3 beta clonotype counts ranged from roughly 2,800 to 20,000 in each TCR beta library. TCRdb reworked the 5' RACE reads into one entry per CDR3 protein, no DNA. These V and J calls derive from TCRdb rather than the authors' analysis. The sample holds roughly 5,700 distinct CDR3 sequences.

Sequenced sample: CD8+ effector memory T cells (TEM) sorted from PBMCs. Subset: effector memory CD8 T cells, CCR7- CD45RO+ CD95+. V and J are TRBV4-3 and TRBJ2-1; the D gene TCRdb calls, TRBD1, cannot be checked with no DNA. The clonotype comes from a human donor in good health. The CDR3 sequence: CASSQDLRGGYNEQFF.